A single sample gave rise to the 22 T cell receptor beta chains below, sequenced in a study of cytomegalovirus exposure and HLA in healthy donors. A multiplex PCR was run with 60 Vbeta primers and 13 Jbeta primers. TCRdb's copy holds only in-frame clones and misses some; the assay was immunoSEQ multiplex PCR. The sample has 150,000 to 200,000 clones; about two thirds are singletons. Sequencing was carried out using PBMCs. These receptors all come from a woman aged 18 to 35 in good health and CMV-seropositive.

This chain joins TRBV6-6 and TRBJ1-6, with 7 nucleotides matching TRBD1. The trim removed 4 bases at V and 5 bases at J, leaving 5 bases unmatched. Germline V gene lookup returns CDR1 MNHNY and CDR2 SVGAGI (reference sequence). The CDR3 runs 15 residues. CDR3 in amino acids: CASSSRQGHNSPLHF. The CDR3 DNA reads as TGTGCCAGCAGTTCACGACAGGGCCATAATTCACCCCTCCACTTT.

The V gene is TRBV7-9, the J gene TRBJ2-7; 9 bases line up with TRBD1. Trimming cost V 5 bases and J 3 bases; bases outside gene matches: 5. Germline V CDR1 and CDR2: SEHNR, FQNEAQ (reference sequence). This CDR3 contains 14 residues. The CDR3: CASSPDRGGYEQYF. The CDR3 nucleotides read TGTGCCAGCAGCCCGGACAGGGGAGGCTACGAGCAGTACTTC.

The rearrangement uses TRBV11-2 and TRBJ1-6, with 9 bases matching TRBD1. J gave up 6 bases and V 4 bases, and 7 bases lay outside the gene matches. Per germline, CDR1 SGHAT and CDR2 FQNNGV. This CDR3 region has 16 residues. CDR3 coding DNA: TGTGCCAGCAGCTCCGGGACAGGGAACCGTAATTCACCCCTCCACTTT. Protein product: CASSSGTGNRNSPLHF.

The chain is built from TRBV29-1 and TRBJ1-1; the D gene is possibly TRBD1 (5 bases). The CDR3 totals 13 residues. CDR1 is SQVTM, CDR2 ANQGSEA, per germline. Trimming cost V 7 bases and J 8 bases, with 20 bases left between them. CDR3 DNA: TGCAGCGCTCTCGGGGCCGGAGGGGCGGAAGCTTTCTTT. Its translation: CSALGAGGAEAFF.

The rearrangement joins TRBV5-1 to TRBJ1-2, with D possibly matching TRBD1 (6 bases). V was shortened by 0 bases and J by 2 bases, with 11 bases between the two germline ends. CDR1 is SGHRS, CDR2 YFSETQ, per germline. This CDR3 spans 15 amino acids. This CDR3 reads CASSLETGPNYGYTF. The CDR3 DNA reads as TGCGCCAGCAGCTTGGAGACAGGCCCGAACTATGGCTACACCTTC.

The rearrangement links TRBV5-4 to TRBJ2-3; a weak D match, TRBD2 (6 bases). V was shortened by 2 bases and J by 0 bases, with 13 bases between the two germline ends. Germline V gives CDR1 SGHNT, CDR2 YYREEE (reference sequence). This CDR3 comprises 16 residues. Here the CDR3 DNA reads TGTGCCAGCAGCTTCTCCCGGGACTCAAGCACAGATACGCAGTATTTT. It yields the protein CASSFSRDSSTDTQYF.

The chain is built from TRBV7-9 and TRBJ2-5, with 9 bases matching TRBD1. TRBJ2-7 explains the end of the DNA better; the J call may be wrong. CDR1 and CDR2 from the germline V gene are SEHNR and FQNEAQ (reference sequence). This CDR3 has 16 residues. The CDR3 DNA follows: TGTGCCAGCAGCTTAGGGGTTCGGGGACAGGGAGACGAGCAGTACTTC. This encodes CASSLGVRGQGDEQYF.

This CDR3 reads CSAMTPNEQFF. The DNA for the CDR3 is TGCAGTGCCATGACTCCCAATGAGCAGTTCTTC. The J gene is TRBJ2-1, the V gene TRBV20-1; no clear D gene. The CDR3 totals 11 residues. Germline assignment: CDR1 DFQATT and CDR2 SNEGSKA (reference sequence). Trimming removed 6 bases from V and 6 bases from J, with 9 bases in between.

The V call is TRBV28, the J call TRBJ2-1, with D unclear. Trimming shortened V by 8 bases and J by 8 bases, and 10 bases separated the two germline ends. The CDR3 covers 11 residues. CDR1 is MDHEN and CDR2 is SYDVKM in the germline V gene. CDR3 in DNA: TGTGCCAGCCAACTTCGCCATGAGCAGTTCTTC. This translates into CASQLRHEQFF.

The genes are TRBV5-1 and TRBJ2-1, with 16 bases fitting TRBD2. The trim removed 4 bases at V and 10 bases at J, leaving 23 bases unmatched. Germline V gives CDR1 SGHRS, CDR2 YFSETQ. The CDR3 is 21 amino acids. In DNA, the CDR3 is TGCGCCAGCAGCCCCCAGGAGGGGACTAGCGGGAGGGGCATCCACCTAAGGGAGCAGTTCTTC. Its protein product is CASSPQEGTSGRGIHLREQFF.

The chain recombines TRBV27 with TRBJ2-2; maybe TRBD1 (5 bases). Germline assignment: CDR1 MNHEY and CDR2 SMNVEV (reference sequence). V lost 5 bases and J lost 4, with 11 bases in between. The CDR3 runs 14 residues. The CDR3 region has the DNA TGTGCCAGCAGTATTAGGGGTAGCACCGGGGAGCTGTTTTTT. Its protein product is CASSIRGSTGELFF.

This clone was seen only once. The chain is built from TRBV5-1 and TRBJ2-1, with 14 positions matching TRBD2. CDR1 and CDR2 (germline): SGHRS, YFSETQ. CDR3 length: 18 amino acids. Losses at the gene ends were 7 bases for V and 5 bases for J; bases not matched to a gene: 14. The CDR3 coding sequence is TGCGCCAGCGTTACCGGGACTAGCGGGAGAATTTCCGACAATGAGCAGTTCTTC. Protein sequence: CASVTGTSGRISDNEQFF.

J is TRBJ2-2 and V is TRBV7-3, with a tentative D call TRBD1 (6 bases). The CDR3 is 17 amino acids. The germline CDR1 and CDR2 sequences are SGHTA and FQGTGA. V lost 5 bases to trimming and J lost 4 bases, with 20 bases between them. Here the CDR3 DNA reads TGTGCCAGCAGCCCCTGGGGGCGGGCCGGGATCACCGGGGAGCTGTTTTTT. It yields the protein CASSPWGRAGITGELFF.

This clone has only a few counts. The CDR3 spells CASKRGTGELFF. Written as DNA, the CDR3 is TGTGCCAGTAAAAGAGGGACCGGGGAGCTGTTTTTT. This sequence joins TRBV19 and TRBJ2-2; maybe TRBD2 (5 bases). This CDR3 spans 12 amino acids. Between the trimmed V and J ends, which lost 7 bases and 5 bases, there was a span of 8 bases. CDR1 is LNHDA and CDR2 is SQIVND in the germline V gene (reference sequence).

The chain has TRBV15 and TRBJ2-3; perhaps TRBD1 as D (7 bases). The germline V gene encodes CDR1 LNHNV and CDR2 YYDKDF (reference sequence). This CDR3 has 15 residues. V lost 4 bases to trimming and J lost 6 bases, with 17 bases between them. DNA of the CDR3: TGTGCCACCAGCAAGGGACAGCGGGTAGGGGATACGCAGTATTTT. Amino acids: CATSKGQRVGDTQYF.

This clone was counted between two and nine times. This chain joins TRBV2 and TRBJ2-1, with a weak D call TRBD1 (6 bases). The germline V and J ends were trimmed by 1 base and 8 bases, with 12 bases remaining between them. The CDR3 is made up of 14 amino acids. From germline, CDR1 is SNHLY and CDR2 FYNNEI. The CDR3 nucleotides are TGTGCCAGCAGTGAAGGGGGGCAGGGCTATGAGCAGTTCTTC. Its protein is CASSEGGQGYEQFF.

The CDR3 DNA follows: TGTGCCAGCAGCTCAGGGTTGGGTGAAGCTTTCTTT. Encoded protein: CASSSGLGEAFF. The V call is TRBV7-6, the J call TRBJ1-1, with D tentatively TRBD1 (5 bases). The CDR3 sequence is 12 residues long. Trimming cost V 4 bases and J 7 bases, with 10 bases left between them. CDR1 and CDR2 from the germline V gene are SGHVS and FNYEAQ.

The CDR3 is CASRTGSANTGELFF. The CDR3 coding sequence is TGTGCCAGTAGGACAGGGTCCGCGAACACCGGGGAGCTGTTTTTT. The chain carries TRBV19 and TRBJ2-2; 7 bases map to TRBD1. CDR1 is LNHDA, CDR2 SQIVND, per germline (reference sequence). This CDR3 is built from 15 residues. V lost 6 bases, J lost 0 bases, and 4 bases stayed unmatched.

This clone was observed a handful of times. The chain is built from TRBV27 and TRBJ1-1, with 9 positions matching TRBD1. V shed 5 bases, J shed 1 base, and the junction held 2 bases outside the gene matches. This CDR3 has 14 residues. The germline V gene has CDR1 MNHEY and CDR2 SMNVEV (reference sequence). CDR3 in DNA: TGTGCCAGCAGTGACAGGGGGGGGAACACTGAAGCTTTCTTT. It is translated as CASSDRGGNTEAFF.

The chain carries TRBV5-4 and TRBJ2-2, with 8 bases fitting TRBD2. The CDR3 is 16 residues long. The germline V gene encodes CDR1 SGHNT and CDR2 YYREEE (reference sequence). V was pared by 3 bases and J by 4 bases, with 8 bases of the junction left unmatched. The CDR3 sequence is CASSSQRGGSTGELFF. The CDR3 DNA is TGTGCCAGCAGCTCCCAGCGCGGGGGGAGCACCGGGGAGCTGTTTTTT.

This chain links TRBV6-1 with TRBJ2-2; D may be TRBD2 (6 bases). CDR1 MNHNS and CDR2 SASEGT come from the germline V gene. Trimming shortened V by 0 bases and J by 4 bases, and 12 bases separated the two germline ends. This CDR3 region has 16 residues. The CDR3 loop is CASSEAIGGLTGELFF. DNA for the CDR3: TGTGCCAGCAGTGAAGCAATTGGAGGGCTCACCGGGGAGCTGTTTTTT.

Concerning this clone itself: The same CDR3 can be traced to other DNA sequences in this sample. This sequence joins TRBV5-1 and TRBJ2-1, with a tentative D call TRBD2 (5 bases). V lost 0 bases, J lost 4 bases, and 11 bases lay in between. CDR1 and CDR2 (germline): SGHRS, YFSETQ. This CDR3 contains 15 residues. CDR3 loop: CASSLASGPYNEQFF. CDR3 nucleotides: TGCGCCAGCAGCTTGGCCAGCGGACCTTACAATGAGCAGTTCTTC.